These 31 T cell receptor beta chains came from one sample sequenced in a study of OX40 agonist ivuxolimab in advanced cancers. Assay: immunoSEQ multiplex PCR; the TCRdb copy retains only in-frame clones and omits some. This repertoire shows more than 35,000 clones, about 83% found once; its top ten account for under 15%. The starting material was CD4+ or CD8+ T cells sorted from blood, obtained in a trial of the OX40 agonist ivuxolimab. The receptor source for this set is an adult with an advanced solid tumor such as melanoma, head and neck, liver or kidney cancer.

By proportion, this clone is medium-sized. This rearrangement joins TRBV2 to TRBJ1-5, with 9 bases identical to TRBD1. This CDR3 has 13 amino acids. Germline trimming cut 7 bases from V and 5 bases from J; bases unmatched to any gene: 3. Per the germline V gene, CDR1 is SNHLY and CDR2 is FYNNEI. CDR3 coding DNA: TGTGCCAGCAATACAGGGGGCGATCAGCCCCAGCATTTT. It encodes CASNTGGDQPQHF. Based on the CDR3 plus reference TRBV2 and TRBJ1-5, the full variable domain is EPEVTQTPSHQVTQMGQEVILRCVPISNHLYFYWYRQILGQKVEFLVSFYNNEISEKSEIFDDQFSVERPDGSNFTLKIRSTKLEDSAMYFCASNTGGDQPQHFGDGTRLSIL.

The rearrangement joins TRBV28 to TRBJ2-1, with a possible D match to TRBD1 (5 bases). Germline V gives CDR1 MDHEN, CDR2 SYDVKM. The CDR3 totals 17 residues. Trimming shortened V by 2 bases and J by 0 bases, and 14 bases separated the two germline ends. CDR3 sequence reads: CASSLPPRASSYNEQFF. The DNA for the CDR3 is TGTGCCAGCAGTTTACCCCCCAGGGCGAGCTCCTACAATGAGCAGTTCTTC. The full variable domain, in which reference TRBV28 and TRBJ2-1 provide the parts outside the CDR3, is DVKVTQSSRYLVKRTGEKVFLECVQDMDHENMFWYRQDPGLGLRLIYFSYDVKMKEKGDIPEGYSVSREKKERFSLILESASTNQTSMYLCASSLPPRASSYNEQFFGPGTRLTVL.

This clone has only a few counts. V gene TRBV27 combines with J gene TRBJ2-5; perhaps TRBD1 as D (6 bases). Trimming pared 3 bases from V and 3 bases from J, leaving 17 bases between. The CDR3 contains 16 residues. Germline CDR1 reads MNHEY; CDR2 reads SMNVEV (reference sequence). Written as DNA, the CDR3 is TGTGCCAGCAGTTTCCATGGACAGCCTCCTAAAGAGACCCAGTACTTC. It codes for CASSFHGQPPKETQYF.

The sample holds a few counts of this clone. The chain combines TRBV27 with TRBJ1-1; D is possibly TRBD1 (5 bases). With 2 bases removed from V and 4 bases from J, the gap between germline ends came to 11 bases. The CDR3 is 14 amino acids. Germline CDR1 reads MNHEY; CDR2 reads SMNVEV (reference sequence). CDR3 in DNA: TGTGCCAGCAGTTTAAGGGGCGCGGGCACTGAAGCTTTCTTT. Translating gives CASSLRGAGTEAFF.

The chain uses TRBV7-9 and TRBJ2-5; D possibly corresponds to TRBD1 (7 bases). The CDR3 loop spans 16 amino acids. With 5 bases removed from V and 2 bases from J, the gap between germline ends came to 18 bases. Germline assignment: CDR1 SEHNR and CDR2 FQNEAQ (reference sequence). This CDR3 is CASSDRGRGVQETQYF. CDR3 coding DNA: TGTGCCAGCAGCGACCGCGGCAGGGGGGTTCAAGAGACCCAGTACTTC.

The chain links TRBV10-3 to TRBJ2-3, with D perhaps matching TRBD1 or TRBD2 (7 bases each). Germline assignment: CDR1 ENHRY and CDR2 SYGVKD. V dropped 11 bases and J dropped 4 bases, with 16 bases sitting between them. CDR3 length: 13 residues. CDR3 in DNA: TGTGCCGCCGGGGGGACAGCCCCAGATACGCAGTATTTT. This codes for CAAGGTAPDTQYF.

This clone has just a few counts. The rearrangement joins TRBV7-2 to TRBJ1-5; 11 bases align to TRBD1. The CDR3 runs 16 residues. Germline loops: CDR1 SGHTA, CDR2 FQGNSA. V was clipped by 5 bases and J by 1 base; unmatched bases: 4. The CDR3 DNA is TGTGCCAGCAGCCCCTGGACAGGGGGCAGCAATCAGCCCCAGCATTTT. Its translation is CASSPWTGGSNQPQHF.

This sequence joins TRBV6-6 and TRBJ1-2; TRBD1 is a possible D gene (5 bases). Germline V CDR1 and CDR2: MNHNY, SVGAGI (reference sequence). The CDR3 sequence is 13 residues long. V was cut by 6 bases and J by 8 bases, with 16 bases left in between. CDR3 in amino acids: CASSLDQKGGYTF. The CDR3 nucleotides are TGTGCCAGCAGCCTCGATCAGAAGGGGGGCTACACCTTC.

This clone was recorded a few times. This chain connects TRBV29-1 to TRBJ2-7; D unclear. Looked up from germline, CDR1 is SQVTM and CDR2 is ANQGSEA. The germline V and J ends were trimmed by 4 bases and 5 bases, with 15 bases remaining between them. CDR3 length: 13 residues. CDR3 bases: TGCAGCGTTGTGGCTCAGGCTATCAACGAGCAGTACTTC. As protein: CSVVAQAINEQYF.

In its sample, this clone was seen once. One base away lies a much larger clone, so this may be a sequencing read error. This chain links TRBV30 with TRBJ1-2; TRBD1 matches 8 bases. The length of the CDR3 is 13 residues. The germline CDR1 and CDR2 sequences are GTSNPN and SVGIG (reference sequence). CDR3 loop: CARSRGQIYGYTF. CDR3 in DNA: TGTGCCCGGAGCAGGGGGCAAATCTATGGCTACACCTTC.

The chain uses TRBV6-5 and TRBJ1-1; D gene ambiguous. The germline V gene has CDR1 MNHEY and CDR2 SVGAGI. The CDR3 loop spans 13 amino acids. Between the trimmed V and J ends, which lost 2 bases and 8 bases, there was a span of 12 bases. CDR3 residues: CASSYGREQEAFF. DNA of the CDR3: TGTGCCAGCAGTTACGGACGAGAACAAGAAGCTTTCTTT.

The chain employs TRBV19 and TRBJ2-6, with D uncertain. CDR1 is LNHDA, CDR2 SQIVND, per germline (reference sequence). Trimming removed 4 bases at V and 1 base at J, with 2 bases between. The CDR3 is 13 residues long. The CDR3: CASSKSGANVLTF. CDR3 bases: TGTGCCAGTAGTAAATCTGGGGCCAACGTCCTGACTTTC.

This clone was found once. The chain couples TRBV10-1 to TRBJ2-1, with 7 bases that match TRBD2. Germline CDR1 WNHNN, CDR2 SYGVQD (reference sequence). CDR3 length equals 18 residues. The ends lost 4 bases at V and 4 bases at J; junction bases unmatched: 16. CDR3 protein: CASSGGQSRTRGYNEQFF. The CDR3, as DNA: TGCGCCAGCAGTGGAGGACAATCCCGGACTAGGGGTTACAATGAGCAGTTCTTC.

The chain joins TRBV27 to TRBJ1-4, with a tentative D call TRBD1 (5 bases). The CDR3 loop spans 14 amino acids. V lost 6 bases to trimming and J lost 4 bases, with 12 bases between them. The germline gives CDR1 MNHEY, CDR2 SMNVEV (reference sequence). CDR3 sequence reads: CASRGGGFNEKLFF. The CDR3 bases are TGTGCCAGCAGGGGCGGGGGGTTTAATGAAAAACTGTTTTTT.

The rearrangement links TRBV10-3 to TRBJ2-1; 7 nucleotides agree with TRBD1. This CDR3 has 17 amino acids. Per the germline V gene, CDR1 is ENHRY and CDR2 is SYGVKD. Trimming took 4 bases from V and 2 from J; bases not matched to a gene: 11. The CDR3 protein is CAISGAPGTEAYNEQFF. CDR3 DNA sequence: TGTGCCATCAGTGGGGCCCCCGGGACAGAAGCCTACAATGAGCAGTTCTTC.

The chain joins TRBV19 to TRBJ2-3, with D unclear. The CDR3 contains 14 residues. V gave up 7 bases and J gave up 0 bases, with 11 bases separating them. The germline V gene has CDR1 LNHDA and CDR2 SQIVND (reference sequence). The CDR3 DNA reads TGTGCCAGTATCCCAAAAGAGAGCACAGATACGCAGTATTTT. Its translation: CASIPKESTDTQYF.

CDR3: CASSFRQGSYEQYF. The CDR3 nucleotides are TGTGCCAGCAGTTTCAGGCAGGGGTCCTACGAGCAGTACTTC. V gene TRBV28 combines with J gene TRBJ2-7; D may be TRBD1 (6 bases). V lost 3 bases and J 1 base, leaving 10 bases between the germline ends. This CDR3 region has 14 residues. Germline V CDR1 and CDR2: MDHEN, SYDVKM.

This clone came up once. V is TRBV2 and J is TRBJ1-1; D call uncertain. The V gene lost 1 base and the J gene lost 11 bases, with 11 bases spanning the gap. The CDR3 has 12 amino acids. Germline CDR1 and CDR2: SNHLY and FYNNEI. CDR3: CASSEGPRVAFF. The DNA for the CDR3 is TGTGCCAGCAGTGAAGGCCCGCGGGTGGCTTTCTTT. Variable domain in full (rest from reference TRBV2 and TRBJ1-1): EPEVTQTPSHQVTQMGQEVILRCVPISNHLYFYWYRQILGQKVEFLVSFYNNEISEKSEIFDDQFSVERPDGSNFTLKIRSTKLEDSAMYFCASSEGPRVAFFGQGTRLTVV.

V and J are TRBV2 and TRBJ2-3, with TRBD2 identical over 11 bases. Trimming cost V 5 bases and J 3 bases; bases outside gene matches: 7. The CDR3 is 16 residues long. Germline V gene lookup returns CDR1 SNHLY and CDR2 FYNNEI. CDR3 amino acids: CASSPQLAGETDTQYF. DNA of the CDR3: TGTGCCAGCAGTCCCCAACTAGCGGGAGAGACAGATACGCAGTATTTT.

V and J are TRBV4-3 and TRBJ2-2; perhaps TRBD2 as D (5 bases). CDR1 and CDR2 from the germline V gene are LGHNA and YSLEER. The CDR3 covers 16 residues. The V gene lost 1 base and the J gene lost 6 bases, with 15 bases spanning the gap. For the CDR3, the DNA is TGCGCCAGCAGCCAAGGAAGACCGGGGAGCGCCGGGGAGCTGTTTTTT. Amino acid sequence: CASSQGRPGSAGELFF.

CDR3: CASGLVKGGSATNEKLFF. Written as DNA, the CDR3 is TGTGCTAGTGGTTTGGTGAAGGGAGGGTCGGCAACTAATGAAAAACTGTTTTTT. J is TRBJ1-4 and V is TRBV12-5; D not resolved. Looked up from germline, CDR1 is LGHNT and CDR2 is FRNRAP. This CDR3 spans 18 amino acids. V lost 0 bases to trimming and J lost 0 bases, with 14 bases between them.

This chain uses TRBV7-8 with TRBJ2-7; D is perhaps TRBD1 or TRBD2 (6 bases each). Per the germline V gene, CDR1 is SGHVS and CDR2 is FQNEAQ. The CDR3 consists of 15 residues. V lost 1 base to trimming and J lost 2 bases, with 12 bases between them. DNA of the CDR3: TGTGCCAGCAGCTTAGGTGGAGGGGGGACCTACGAGCAGTACTTC. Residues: CASSLGGGGTYEQYF.

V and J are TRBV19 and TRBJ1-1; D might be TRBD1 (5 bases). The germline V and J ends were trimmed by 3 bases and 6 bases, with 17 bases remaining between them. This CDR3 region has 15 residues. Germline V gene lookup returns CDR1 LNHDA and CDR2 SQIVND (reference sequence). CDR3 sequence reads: CASSIWGEGRAEAFF. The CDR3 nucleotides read TGTGCCAGTAGTATTTGGGGCGAAGGAAGGGCTGAAGCTTTCTTT.

CDR3 loop: CASSSGTGRGNTEAFF. CDR3 DNA sequence: TGTGCCAGCAGCTCCGGGACAGGGAGAGGGAACACTGAAGCTTTCTTT. J is TRBJ1-1 and V is TRBV11-3, with 9 bases that match TRBD1. Germline values: CDR1 SGHNT, CDR2 YENEEA. Trimming at V came to 4 bases and at J to 1 base, leaving 7 bases not matched to a gene. The CDR3 loop spans 16 amino acids.

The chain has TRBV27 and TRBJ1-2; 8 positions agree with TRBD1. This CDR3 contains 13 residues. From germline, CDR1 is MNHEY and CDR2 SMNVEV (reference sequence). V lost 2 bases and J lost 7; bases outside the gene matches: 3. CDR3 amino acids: CASSLNTGGGYTF. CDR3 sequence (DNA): TGTGCCAGCAGTTTAAATACAGGGGGTGGCTACACCTTC.

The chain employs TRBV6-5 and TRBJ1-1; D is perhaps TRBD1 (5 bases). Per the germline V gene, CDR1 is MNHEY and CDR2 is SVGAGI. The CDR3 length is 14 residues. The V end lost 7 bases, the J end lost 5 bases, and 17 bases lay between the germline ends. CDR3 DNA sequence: TGTGCCAGCACCTGGGACCCAGCGGGGACTGAAGCTTTCTTT. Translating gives CASTWDPAGTEAFF.

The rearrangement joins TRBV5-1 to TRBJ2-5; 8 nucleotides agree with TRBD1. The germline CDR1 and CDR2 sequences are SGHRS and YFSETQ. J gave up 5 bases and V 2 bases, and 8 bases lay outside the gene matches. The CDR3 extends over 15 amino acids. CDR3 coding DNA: TGCGCCAGCAGCTTCCAGGGGGCTGTGTATGAGACCCAGTACTTC. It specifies CASSFQGAVYETQYF. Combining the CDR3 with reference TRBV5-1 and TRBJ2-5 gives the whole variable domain KAGVTQTPRYLIKTRGQQVTLSCSPISGHRSVSWYQQTPGQGLQFLFEYFSETQRNKGNFPGRFSGRQFSNSRSEMNVSTLELGDSALYLCASSFQGAVYETQYFGPGTRLLVL.

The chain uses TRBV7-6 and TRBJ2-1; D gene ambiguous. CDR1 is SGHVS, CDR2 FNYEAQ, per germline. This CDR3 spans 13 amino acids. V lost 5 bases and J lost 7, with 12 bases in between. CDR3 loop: CASSTPPMNEQFF. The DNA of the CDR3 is TGTGCCAGCAGCACCCCCCCAATGAATGAGCAGTTCTTC.

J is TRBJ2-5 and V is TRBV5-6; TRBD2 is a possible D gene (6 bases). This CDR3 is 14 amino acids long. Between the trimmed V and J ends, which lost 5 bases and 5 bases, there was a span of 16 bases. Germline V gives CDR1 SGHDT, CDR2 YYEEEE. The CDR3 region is CASSYRAGRETQYF. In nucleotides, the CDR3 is TGTGCCAGCAGTTATCGGGCAGGGAGGGAGACCCAGTACTTC. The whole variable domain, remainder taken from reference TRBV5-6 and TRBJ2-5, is DAGVTQSPTHLIKTRGQQVTLRCSPKSGHDTVSWYQQALGQGPQFIFQYYEEEERQRGNFPDRFSGHQFPNYSSELNVNALLLGDSALYLCASSYRAGRETQYFGPGTRLLVL.

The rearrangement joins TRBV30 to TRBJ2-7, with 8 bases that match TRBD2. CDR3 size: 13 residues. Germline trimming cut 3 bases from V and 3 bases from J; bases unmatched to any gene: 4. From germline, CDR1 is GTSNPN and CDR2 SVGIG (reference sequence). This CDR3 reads CAWSPGTSYEQYF. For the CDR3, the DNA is TGTGCCTGGAGCCCAGGGACTAGCTACGAGCAGTACTTC.

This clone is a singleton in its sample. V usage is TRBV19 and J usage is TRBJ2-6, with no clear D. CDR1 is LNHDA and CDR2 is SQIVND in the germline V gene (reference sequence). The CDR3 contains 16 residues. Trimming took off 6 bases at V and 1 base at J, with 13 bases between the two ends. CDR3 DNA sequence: TGTGCCAGTAGCAATCCGACCGTTTCTGGGGCCAACGTCCTGACTTTC. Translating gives CASSNPTVSGANVLTF. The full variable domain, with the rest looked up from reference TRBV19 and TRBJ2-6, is DGGITQSPKYLFRKEGQNVTLSCEQNLNHDAMYWYRQDPGQGLRLIYYSQIVNDFQKGDIAEGYSVSREKKESFPLTVTSAQKNPTAFYLCASSNPTVSGANVLTFGAGSRLTVL.